This entry lists 26 T cell receptor beta chains sequenced from one sample in a study of cytotoxic CD8 clonotypes in ibrutinib-treated CLL. Assay: immunoSEQ multiplex PCR; the TCRdb copy retains only in-frame clones and omits some. The table has hundreds of thousands of clones, 67% seen once. The sample here was PBMCs, taken after 36 months of ibrutinib treatment. The receptors were gathered from a human donor with chronic lymphocytic leukemia.

This chain joins TRBV27 and TRBJ2-3; D call uncertain. This CDR3 has 16 residues. The germline V and J ends were trimmed by 2 bases and 1 base, with 13 bases remaining between them. CDR1 and CDR2 (germline): MNHEY, SMNVEV (reference sequence). The CDR3 sequence: CASSLVTADRTDTQYF. CDR3 nucleotides: TGTGCCAGCAGTTTAGTTACTGCGGACCGCACAGATACGCAGTATTTT.

The rearrangement uses TRBV18 and TRBJ1-2; a weak D match, TRBD1 (6 bases). The CDR3 sequence is 16 residues long. Trimming left V 0 bases short and J 3 bases short, with 14 bases between. Germline V gives CDR1 KGHSH, CDR2 LQKENI. This CDR3 reads CASSPPGTRTDYGYTF. The CDR3 DNA follows: TGTGCCAGCTCACCACCGGGCACCCGGACAGACTATGGCTACACCTTC.

V usage is TRBV4-1 and J usage is TRBJ2-7, with TRBD2 identical over 9 bases. The CDR3 length is 18 residues. The V gene's germline CDR1 is MGHRA and CDR2 YSYEKL. Germline trimming cut 1 base from V and 2 bases from J; bases unmatched to any gene: 12. The CDR3 region has the DNA TGCGCCAGCAGCCAAGTTGCGGGGGGGAGCCGCGTACCCTACGAGCAGTACTTC. This sequence encodes CASSQVAGGSRVPYEQYF.

In this sample, this clone turned up a few times. V and J are TRBV27 and TRBJ2-1, with D unclear. CDR3 size: 13 residues. The V gene lost 6 bases and the J gene lost 13 bases, with 19 bases spanning the gap. CDR1 is MNHEY, CDR2 SMNVEV, per germline (reference sequence). Here the CDR3 reads CASRPFWTALQFF. CDR3 DNA sequence: TGTGCCAGCAGACCCTTCTGGACGGCTCTTCAGTTCTTC.

The rearrangement uses TRBV7-8 and TRBJ2-1; D uncertain. The CDR3 loop spans 15 amino acids. Germline lookup yields CDR1 SGHVS and CDR2 FQNEAQ. Trimming removed 1 base at V and 1 base at J, with 8 bases between. In DNA form, the CDR3 reads TGTGCCAGCAGCTTAGAATGGGGTTCCTACAATGAGCAGTTCTTC. Residues: CASSLEWGSYNEQFF.

CDR3 region: CASRRDRVNEQYF. The CDR3 DNA sequence: TGTGCCAGCCGCCGGGACAGGGTTAACGAGCAGTACTTC. The chain combines TRBV2 with TRBJ2-7; TRBD1 matches 9 bases. The J segment lost 5 bases and the V segment lost 8 bases, leaving 7 bases of the junction unmatched. CDR1 and CDR2 (germline): SNHLY, FYNNEI. This CDR3 has 13 amino acids.

This clone has just a few counts. The rearrangement links TRBV6-6 to TRBJ2-2, with a tentative D call TRBD1 (5 bases). Germline V lookup: CDR1 MNHNY, CDR2 SVGAGI (reference sequence). CDR3 size: 11 residues. The V end was cut by 2 bases, the J end by 11 bases, with 6 bases between. CDR3 DNA sequence: TGTGCCAGCAGTTACGGGGCCGAGCTGTTTTTT. Encoded protein: CASSYGAELFF.

The rearrangement uses TRBV21-1 and TRBJ2-3. TRBV21-1 is recorded as a pseudogene. CDR3 length equals 15 residues. In DNA, the CDR3 is TGTGCCAGCAGCTGGCAGGAGAACTTCCTAGATACGCAGTATTTT. It is translated as CASSWQENFLDTQYF.

This clone was seen a few times. V usage is TRBV4-1 and J usage is TRBJ1-1; D uncertain. The CDR3 spans 11 residues. The germline V gene has CDR1 MGHRA and CDR2 YSYEKL. With 8 bases removed from V and 11 bases from J, the gap between germline ends came to 15 bases. The CDR3, as DNA: TGCGCCAGCCCGAGGAGGGTCGGGGCTTTCTTT. It is translated as CASPRRVGAFF.

V is TRBV7-3 and J is TRBJ2-5; tentatively, D is TRBD2 (6 bases). The CDR3 has 13 amino acids. Trimming left V 4 bases short and J 5 bases short, with 11 bases between. Germline V gene data show CDR1 as SGHTA and CDR2 as FQGTGA. DNA of the CDR3: TGTGCCAGCAGCTGGGGGGTGAGCGAGACCCAGTACTTC. Protein sequence: CASSWGVSETQYF.

To note about this clone: Other DNA sequences in the same sample also yield this CDR3. The chain carries TRBV5-1 and TRBJ1-5; no reliable D call. With 2 bases removed from V and 0 bases from J, the gap between germline ends came to 3 bases. Germline V lookup: CDR1 SGHRS, CDR2 YFSETQ. The CDR3 has 13 amino acids. The CDR3 nucleotides read TGCGCCAGCAGCTTAGCTAGCAATCAGCCCCAGCATTTT. Translating it yields CASSLASNQPQHF.

The chain has TRBV19 and TRBJ2-2, with D possibly being TRBD2 (5 bases). This CDR3 comprises 11 residues. CDR1 is LNHDA, CDR2 SQIVND, per germline (reference sequence). Trimming shortened V by 5 bases and J by 7 bases, and 5 bases separated the two germline ends. CDR3 nucleotides: TGTGCCAGTAGTGAGGGCGGGGAGCTGTTTTTT. Encoded protein: CASSEGGELFF.

Only one count was recorded for this clone. The rearrangement uses TRBV14 and TRBJ2-1; 14 positions agree with TRBD2. Germline loops: CDR1 SGHDN, CDR2 FVKESK. V shed 4 bases and J 9 bases; nucleotides not matched to a gene: 5. This CDR3 contains 15 residues. The CDR3 here is CASSPGLAGVSEQFF. The CDR3 DNA reads TGTGCCAGCAGCCCGGGACTAGCGGGAGTGAGTGAGCAGTTCTTC.

This clone was counted ten times or more. V usage is TRBV5-6 and J usage is TRBJ2-2; TRBD1 is a possible D gene (5 bases). The V and J ends lost 4 bases and 2 bases respectively, with 15 bases between them. This CDR3 has 16 residues. The germline V gene encodes CDR1 SGHDT and CDR2 YYEEEE. The CDR3 bases are TGTGCCAGCAGCGTCGGTGGCAGGGCCAACACCGGGGAGCTGTTTTTT. This translates into CASSVGGRANTGELFF.

The table lists this clone with a count of one. The CDR3 reads CASSLLGTGLTNTGELFF. In nucleotides, the CDR3 is TGCGCCAGCAGCTTGTTAGGGACGGGACTCACGAACACCGGGGAGCTGTTTTTT. This chain connects TRBV5-1 to TRBJ2-2, with a possible D match to TRBD2 (6 bases). V lost 1 base and J 0 bases, leaving 16 bases between the germline ends. The CDR3 loop spans 18 amino acids. CDR1 SGHRS and CDR2 YFSETQ come from the germline V gene.

V and J are TRBV29-1 and TRBJ2-7; no clear D. Germline V gene sequence: CDR1 SQVTM, CDR2 ANQGSEA. The CDR3 extends over 13 amino acids. The ends were cut back, 7 bases at V and 3 bases at J, with 16 bases in the middle. The CDR3 bases are TGCAGCGCCAGAAGCTCCCTCGTCTACGAGCAGTACTTC. Encoded protein: CSARSSLVYEQYF.

The rearrangement uses TRBV4-1 and TRBJ1-4, with a tentative D call TRBD1 (5 bases). This CDR3 is 15 amino acids long. With 4 bases removed from V and 8 bases from J, the gap between germline ends came to 17 bases. Germline-derived CDR1 and CDR2 are MGHRA and YSYEKL. In nucleotides, the CDR3 is TGCGCCAGCAGCCGACTGGATGCTCGGGGGGAAAAACTGTTTTTT. It specifies CASSRLDARGEKLFF.

The chain carries TRBV5-4 and TRBJ2-1, with 7 bases that match TRBD2. The V segment lost 4 bases and the J segment 7 bases; nucleotides outside the gene matches: 11. The CDR3 has 15 amino acids. Germline-derived CDR1 and CDR2 are SGHNT and YYREEE (reference sequence). The CDR3 loop reads CASSLPSGILNEQFF. CDR3 DNA: TGTGCCAGCAGCCTCCCCAGCGGGATTTTGAATGAGCAGTTCTTC.

This clone was counted a few times. This sequence joins TRBV29-1 and TRBJ1-2; 8 nucleotides line up with TRBD1. V shed 7 bases and J 3 bases; nucleotides not matched to a gene: 7. The CDR3 is 13 amino acids. Germline assignment: CDR1 SQVTM and CDR2 ANQGSEA. CDR3 sequence reads: CSGRQGSDYGYTF. The CDR3 nucleotides are TGCAGCGGCCGACAGGGGAGCGACTATGGCTACACCTTC.

The CDR3 protein is CASSFHNRGKAFF. CDR3 sequence (DNA): TGTGCCAGCAGTTTTCACAACAGGGGAAAAGCTTTCTTT. V gene TRBV28 combines with J gene TRBJ1-1; 7 bases are shared with TRBD1. Germline V CDR1 and CDR2: MDHEN, SYDVKM. This CDR3 contains 13 residues. V gave up 3 bases and J gave up 9 bases; unmatched junction bases: 7.

The chain combines TRBV5-4 with TRBJ2-7; 13 nucleotides align to TRBD2. The CDR3 covers 15 residues. Germline CDR1 reads SGHNT; CDR2 reads YYREEE (reference sequence). V trimming: 4 bases; J trimming: 2 bases; junction bases outside the gene matches: 3. This chain's CDR3 is CASSGGLAGTYEQYF. Written as DNA, the CDR3 is TGTGCCAGCAGCGGGGGACTAGCGGGGACCTACGAGCAGTACTTC. Full variable domain (missing parts from reference TRBV5-4 and TRBJ2-7): ETGVTQSPTHLIKTRGQQVTLRCSSQSGHNTVSWYQQALGQGPQFIFQYYREEENGRGNFPPRFSGLQFPNYSSELNVNALELDDSALYLCASSGGLAGTYEQYFGPGTRLTVT.

Note on this clone: The junction departs from the called germline gene at one end, perhaps through a read error. The chain's CDR3 is CASSPAGGRISHEQYF. CDR3 DNA: TGTGCCAGCAGCCCAGCGGGAGGGCGTATCTCCCACGAGCAGTACTTC. V gene TRBV7-8 combines with J gene TRBJ2-7; 10 bases map to TRBD2. Germline CDR1 and CDR2: SGHVS and FQNEAQ. CDR3 length: 16 amino acids.

CDR3 sequence: CASSAWGGGVDTQYF. CDR3 DNA sequence: TGTGCCAGCAGTGCATGGGGCGGGGGCGTAGATACGCAGTATTTT. The chain carries TRBV27 and TRBJ2-3; possible D gene TRBD2, 7 bases. The CDR3 consists of 15 residues. V lost 5 bases to trimming and J lost 5 bases, with 17 bases between them. Germline lookup yields CDR1 MNHEY and CDR2 SMNVEV (reference sequence).

This rearrangement joins TRBV7-9 to TRBJ2-5, with a tentative D call TRBD2 (6 bases). CDR1 and CDR2 (germline): SEHNR, FQNEAQ (reference sequence). The CDR3 runs 16 residues. V was pared by 5 bases and J by 5 bases, with 21 bases between. The CDR3 region is CASSLRTPGGSETQYF. CDR3 nucleotides: TGTGCCAGCAGCCTCCGGACCCCCGGGGGTTCGGAGACCCAGTACTTC.

The rearrangement joins TRBV7-6 to TRBJ2-3, with 8 bases that match TRBD2. Germline trimming cut 3 bases from V and 4 bases from J; bases unmatched to any gene: 6. Looked up from germline, CDR1 is SGHVS and CDR2 is FNYEAQ. This CDR3 is 15 amino acids long. CDR3 region: CASSLAGGVADTQYF. The CDR3 coding sequence is TGTGCCAGCAGCTTGGCGGGAGGTGTGGCAGATACGCAGTATTTT. The whole variable domain, remainder taken from reference TRBV7-6 and TRBJ2-3, is GAGVSQSPRYKVTKRGQDVALRCDPISGHVSLYWYRQALGQGPEFLTYFNYEAQQDKSGLPNDRFSAERPEGSISTLTIQRTEQRDSAMYRCASSLAGGVADTQYFGPGTRLTVL.

The chain recombines TRBV21-1 with TRBJ1-6; TRBD1, the table's D call, lacks a check against the DNA. TRBV21-1 is a known pseudogene. The CDR3 covers 14 residues. This CDR3 reads CASSISSYNSPLHF. The CDR3 DNA reads as TGTGCCAGCTCCATCAGCTCCTATAATTCACCCCTCCACTTT.